Below are 4 T cell receptor beta chains sequenced from a single sample in a study of T cells expressing NK-cell markers. TCRdb re-called the 5' RACE reads and catalogs CDR3 proteins one per entry, DNA excluded. The sample's table shows about 390,000 distinct CDR3 sequences. Source material: blood T cells: a sorted CD56 or NKG2C T cell subset, CD4+ or CD8+ T cells, or bulk PBMC T cells (not recorded which). Receptors were obtained from a woman between 50 and 59 years old in good health.

V usage is TRBV12-3 or TRBV12-4 and J usage is TRBJ2-3; TCRdb proposes TRBD2, but this gene call is untestable without DNA. This CDR3 has 15 amino acids. The CDR3 spells CASRDSGRYTDTQYF.

The rearrangement joins TRBV19 to TRBJ2-2; the TCRdb D gene call, TRBD2, has no DNA to confirm it. Germline V gene data show CDR1 as LNHDA and CDR2 as SQIVND (reference sequence). The CDR3 sequence is 16 residues long. This chain's CDR3 is CASSWGLAGTGGELFF.

The chain employs TRBV20-1 and TRBJ2-1. Germline V CDR1 and CDR2: DFQATT, SNEGSKA (reference sequence). The CDR3 extends over 14 amino acids. The CDR3 sequence: CSAPNPNSYNEQFF.

The chain joins TRBV20-1 to TRBJ2-1; TCRdb's D call, TRBD2, is unchecked because there is no DNA. Per germline, CDR1 DFQATT and CDR2 SNEGSKA (reference sequence). The CDR3 is made up of 15 amino acids. The CDR3 is CSARGVGGRNNEQFF.